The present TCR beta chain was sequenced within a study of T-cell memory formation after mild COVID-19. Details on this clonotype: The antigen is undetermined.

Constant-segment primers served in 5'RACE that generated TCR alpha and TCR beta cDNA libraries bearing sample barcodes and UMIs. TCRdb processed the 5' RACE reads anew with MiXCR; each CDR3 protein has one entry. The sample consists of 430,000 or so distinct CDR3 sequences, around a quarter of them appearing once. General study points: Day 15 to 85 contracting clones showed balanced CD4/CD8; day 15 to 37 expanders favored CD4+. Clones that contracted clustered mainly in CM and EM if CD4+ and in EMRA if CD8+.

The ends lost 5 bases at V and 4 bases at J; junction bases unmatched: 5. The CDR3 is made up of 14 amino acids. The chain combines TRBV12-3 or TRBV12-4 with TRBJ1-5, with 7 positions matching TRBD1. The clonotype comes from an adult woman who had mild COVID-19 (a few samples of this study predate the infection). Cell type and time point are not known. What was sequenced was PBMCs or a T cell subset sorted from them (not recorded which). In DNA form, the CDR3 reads TGTGCCAGCAGTCAGGGACAGCAAAATCAGCCCCAGCATTTT. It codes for CASSQGQQNQPQHF.